Following are 13 T cell receptor beta chains from one sample sequenced in a study of OX40 agonist ivuxolimab in advanced cancers. Data came from immunoSEQ multiplex PCR; TCRdb stores just in-frame clones and leaves some out. Here the sample spans 29,000 or so clones, just over 90% being singletons. The source was CD4+ or CD8+ T cells sorted from blood, collected in a trial of the OX40 agonist ivuxolimab. The source of these receptors is an adult with an advanced solid tumor such as melanoma, head and neck, liver or kidney cancer.

This chain connects TRBV6-6 to TRBJ1-1, with TRBD1 matching 8 bases. Germline V lookup: CDR1 MNHNY, CDR2 SVGAGI (reference sequence). The CDR3 consists of 12 residues. The J segment lost 5 bases and the V segment lost 5 bases, leaving 1 base of the junction unmatched. The CDR3 reads CASSTGGTEAFF. CDR3 sequence (DNA): TGTGCCAGCAGTACAGGGGGAACTGAAGCTTTCTTT.

The chain joins TRBV7-9 to TRBJ2-2, with D uncertain. This CDR3 contains 13 residues. CDR1 is SEHNR and CDR2 is FQNEAQ in the germline V gene (reference sequence). Trimming left V 5 bases short and J 0 bases short, with 4 bases between. The CDR3 reads CASSDSNTGELFF. The DNA of the CDR3 is TGTGCCAGCAGCGACTCGAACACCGGGGAGCTGTTTTTT.

This chain uses TRBV19 with TRBJ2-7; 8 nucleotides align to TRBD1. CDR1 and CDR2 from the germline V gene are LNHDA and SQIVND (reference sequence). V dropped 6 bases and J dropped 6; count of bases not matched to a gene: 4. CDR3 length: 12 amino acids. The CDR3 loop reads CASSRQGLEQYF. As DNA, the CDR3 is TGTGCCAGTAGCAGACAGGGGCTCGAGCAGTACTTC.

The chain is built from TRBV7-8 and TRBJ1-1; D is uncertain. This CDR3 region has 14 residues. The V and J ends lost 3 bases and 3 bases respectively, with 11 bases between them. The germline gives CDR1 SGHVS, CDR2 FQNEAQ. DNA of the CDR3: TGTGCCAGCAGCTTTACGGAGGCGGACACTGAAGCTTTCTTT. Amino acids: CASSFTEADTEAFF.

This chain connects TRBV2 to TRBJ1-5; the match to TRBD1 covers 8 bases. CDR3 length: 18 residues. Trimming cost V 4 bases and J 1 base; bases outside gene matches: 12. Germline V gene sequence: CDR1 SNHLY, CDR2 FYNNEI. CDR3 amino acids: CASSALMTGASSNQPQHF. The CDR3, as DNA: TGTGCCAGCAGTGCCCTTATGACAGGGGCGTCGAGCAATCAGCCCCAGCATTTT.

The gene calls are TRBV19 and TRBJ2-7; the match to TRBD1 covers 8 bases. The CDR3 length is 12 residues. Germline assignment: CDR1 LNHDA and CDR2 SQIVND (reference sequence). V lost 6 bases, J lost 6 bases, and 4 bases stayed unmatched. As DNA, the CDR3 is TGTGCCAGTAGACCAACAGGGGGCGAGCAGTACTTC. As protein: CASRPTGGEQYF.

This CDR3 is CASSFIGGSLYEQYF. The CDR3 DNA sequence: TGTGCCAGCAGCTTCATAGGAGGTTCTTTATACGAGCAGTACTTC. The genes are TRBV13 and TRBJ2-7; TRBD2 is a possible D gene (5 bases). CDR1 and CDR2 from the germline V gene are PRHDT and FYEKMQ (reference sequence). Deletions cut 3 bases from V and 4 bases from J, with 16 bases between. There are 15 residues in the CDR3. The full variable domain, completed using reference TRBV13 and TRBJ2-7, is AAGVIQSPRHLIKEKRETATLKCYPIPRHDTVYWYQQGPGQDPQFLISFYEKMQSDKGSIPDRFSAQQFSDYHSELNMSSLELGDSALYFCASSFIGGSLYEQYFGPGTRLTVT.

The genes are TRBV27 and TRBJ2-1, with TRBD2 as a possible D gene (6 bases). Germline V CDR1 and CDR2: MNHEY, SMNVEV (reference sequence). Trimming cost V 6 bases and J 6 bases, with 15 bases left between them. This CDR3 is built from 14 residues. The CDR3 DNA reads TGTGCCAGCAGACCCCTACTAGCAGGCAATGAGCAGTTCTTC. This translates into CASRPLLAGNEQFF.

The chain couples TRBV4-3 to TRBJ2-2; D not certain. Germline V gene lookup returns CDR1 LGHNA and CDR2 YSLEER. This CDR3 comprises 15 residues. V lost 1 base to trimming and J lost 2 bases, with 8 bases between them. The CDR3 sequence: CASSQVLHNTGELFF. CDR3 bases: TGCGCCAGCAGCCAAGTTCTACATAACACCGGGGAGCTGTTTTTT.

This chain uses TRBV19 with TRBJ2-2; 8 bases agree with TRBD1. CDR1 LNHDA and CDR2 SQIVND come from the germline V gene (reference sequence). There are 12 residues in the CDR3. V dropped 9 bases and J dropped 5; count of bases not matched to a gene: 2. CDR3 nucleotide sequence: TGTGCCAGCAGGACAGGGACCGGGGAGCTGTTTTTT. It translates to CASRTGTGELFF.

This rearrangement joins TRBV19 to TRBJ1-5; D unclear. The CDR3 is made up of 15 amino acids. Per the germline V gene, CDR1 is LNHDA and CDR2 is SQIVND (reference sequence). With 5 bases removed from V and 4 bases from J, the gap between germline ends came to 15 bases. In DNA, the CDR3 is TGTGCCAGTAGTTGGACGACCCGACGAAATCAGCCCCAGCATTTT. This translates into CASSWTTRRNQPQHF.

In DNA, the CDR3 is TGTGCCAGCAGTTCCGACAGGGGAGCCAAAAACATTCAGTACTTC. It codes for CASSSDRGAKNIQYF. The V call is TRBV7-9, the J call TRBJ2-4; 8 bases align to TRBD1. The CDR3 is made up of 15 amino acids. V was pared by 6 bases and J by 0 bases, with 4 bases of the junction left unmatched. CDR1 SEHNR and CDR2 FQNEAQ come from the germline V gene (reference sequence).

J is TRBJ1-1 and V is TRBV5-1; no reliable D call. CDR3 length: 13 residues. Between the trimmed V and J ends, which lost 0 bases and 2 bases, there was a span of 5 bases. Germline CDR1 is SGHRS and CDR2 is YFSETQ. In nucleotides, the CDR3 is TGCGCCAGCAGCTTGGAAGGCAACACTGAAGCTTTCTTT. Translating it yields CASSLEGNTEAFF.